Each of the 2 T cell receptor beta chains below was sequenced from the same sample in a study of blood T cell repertoires in COVID-19. The table came from immunoSEQ multiplex PCR; TCRdb's copy has only in-frame clones and leaves some out. The table includes 100,000 to 150,000 clones, 80% to 90% detected once. The sample comprised peripheral blood. The source is a man between 65 and 85 years old with active or convalescent COVID-19.

V is TRBV9 and J is TRBJ2-1, with 12 bases fitting TRBD2. Losses at the gene ends were 3 bases for V and 4 bases for J; bases not matched to a gene: 5. The CDR3 totals 16 residues. Germline CDR1 and CDR2: SGDLS and YYNGEE. CDR3 in DNA: TGTGCCAGCAGCGCTAGCGGGAGGGCCGAATACAATGAGCAGTTCTTC. This translates into CASSASGRAEYNEQFF.

The rearrangement uses TRBV28 and TRBJ2-1, with 10 bases lining up with TRBD2. The junction had 8 bases not matched to a gene; V was cut back by 6 bases and J by 0 bases. CDR3 length: 17 amino acids. CDR1 and CDR2 (germline): MDHEN, SYDVKM. The CDR3 coding sequence is TGTGCCAGCAGACAAGGGAGCGGGAGGGCCTCCTACAATGAGCAGTTCTTC. Translated, it gives CASRQGSGRASYNEQFF. The entire variable domain, with the rest obtained from reference TRBV28 and TRBJ2-1, is as follows: DVKVTQSSRYLVKRTGEKVFLECVQDMDHENMFWYRQDPGLGLRLIYFSYDVKMKEKGDIPEGYSVSREKKERFSLILESASTNQTSMYLCASRQGSGRASYNEQFFGPGTRLTVL.